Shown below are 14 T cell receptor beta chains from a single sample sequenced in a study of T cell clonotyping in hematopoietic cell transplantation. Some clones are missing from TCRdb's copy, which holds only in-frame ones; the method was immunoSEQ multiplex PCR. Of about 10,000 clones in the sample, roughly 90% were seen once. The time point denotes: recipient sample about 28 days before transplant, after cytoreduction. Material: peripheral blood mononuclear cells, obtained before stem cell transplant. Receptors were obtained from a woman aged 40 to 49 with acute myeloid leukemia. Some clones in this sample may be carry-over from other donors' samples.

The CDR3 here is CASSSLAFGNYGYTF. In DNA form, the CDR3 reads TGTGCCAGCAGTTCTCTAGCCTTTGGGAACTATGGCTACACCTTC. The genes are TRBV28 and TRBJ1-2; D is unresolved. Germline loops: CDR1 MDHEN, CDR2 SYDVKM. V lost 4 bases and J 2 bases, leaving 14 bases between the germline ends. There are 15 residues in the CDR3.

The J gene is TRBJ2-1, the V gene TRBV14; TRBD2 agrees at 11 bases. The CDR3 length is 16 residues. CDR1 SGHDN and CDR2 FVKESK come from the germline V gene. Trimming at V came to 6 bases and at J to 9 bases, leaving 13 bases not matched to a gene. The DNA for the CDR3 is TGTGCCAGCAGTCGAGAGGGTAGCGGGAGGGCTAGTGAGCAGTTCTTC. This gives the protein CASSREGSGRASEQFF.

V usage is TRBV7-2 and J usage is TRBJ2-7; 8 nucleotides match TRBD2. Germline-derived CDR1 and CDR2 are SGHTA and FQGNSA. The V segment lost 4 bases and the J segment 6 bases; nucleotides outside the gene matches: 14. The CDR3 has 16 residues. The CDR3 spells CASSSGGHGRGVEQYF. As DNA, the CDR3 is TGTGCCAGCAGCTCCGGAGGGCATGGGCGGGGGGTCGAGCAGTACTTC.

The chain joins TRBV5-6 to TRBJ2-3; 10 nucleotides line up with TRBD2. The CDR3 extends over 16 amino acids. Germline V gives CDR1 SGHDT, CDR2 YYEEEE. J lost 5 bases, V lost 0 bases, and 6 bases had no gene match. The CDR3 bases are TGTGCCAGCAGCTTGGCGCTAGCGGGAGTTATAGATACGCAGTATTTT. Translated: CASSLALAGVIDTQYF.

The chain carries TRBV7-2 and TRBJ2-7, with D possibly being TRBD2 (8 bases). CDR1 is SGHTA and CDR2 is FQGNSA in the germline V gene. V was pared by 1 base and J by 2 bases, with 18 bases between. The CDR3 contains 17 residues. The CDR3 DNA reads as TGTGCCAGCAGCTTAGAATTGGTAGCGGGGACAGCCTACGAGCAGTACTTC. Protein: CASSLELVAGTAYEQYF.

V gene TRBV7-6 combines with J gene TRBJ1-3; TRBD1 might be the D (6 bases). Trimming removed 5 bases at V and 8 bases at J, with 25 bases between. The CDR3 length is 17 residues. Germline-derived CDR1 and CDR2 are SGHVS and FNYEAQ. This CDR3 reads CASSNHRTQGNRDTIYF. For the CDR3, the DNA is TGTGCCAGCAGCAACCACCGTACCCAGGGGAATCGAGACACCATATATTTT.

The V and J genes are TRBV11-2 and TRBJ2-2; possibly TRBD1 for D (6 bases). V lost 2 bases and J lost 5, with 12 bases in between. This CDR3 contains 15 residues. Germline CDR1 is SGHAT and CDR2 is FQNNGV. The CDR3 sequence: CASSLIQGRTGELFF. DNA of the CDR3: TGTGCCAGCAGCTTAATCCAGGGGCGGACCGGGGAGCTGTTTTTT. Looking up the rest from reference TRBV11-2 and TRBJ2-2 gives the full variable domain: EAGVAQSPRYKIIEKRQSVAFWCNPISGHATLYWYQQILGQGPKLLIQFQNNGVVDDSQLPKDRFSAERLKGVDSTLKIQPAKLEDSAVYLCASSLIQGRTGELFFGEGSRLTVL.

Here the CDR3 DNA reads TGTGCCAGTAGTTGGGAGACCATGAACACTGAAGCTTTCTTT. It encodes CASSWETMNTEAFF. The chain carries TRBV19 and TRBJ1-1; no clear D. Germline lookup yields CDR1 LNHDA and CDR2 SQIVND (reference sequence). The CDR3 totals 14 residues. Between the trimmed V and J ends, which lost 5 bases and 0 bases, there was a span of 10 bases.

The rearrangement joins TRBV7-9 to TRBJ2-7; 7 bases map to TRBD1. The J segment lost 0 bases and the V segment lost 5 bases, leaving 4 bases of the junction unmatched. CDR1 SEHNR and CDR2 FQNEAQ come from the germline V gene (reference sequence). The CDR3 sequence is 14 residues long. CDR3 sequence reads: CASSPRQGSYEQYF. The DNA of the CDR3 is TGTGCCAGCAGCCCGCGACAGGGCTCCTACGAGCAGTACTTC.

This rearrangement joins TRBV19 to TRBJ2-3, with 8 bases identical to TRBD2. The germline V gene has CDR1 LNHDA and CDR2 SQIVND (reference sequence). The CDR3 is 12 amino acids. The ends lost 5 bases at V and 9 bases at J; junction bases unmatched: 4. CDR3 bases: TGTGCCAGTAGTCCACGGACTAGCACGCAGTATTTT. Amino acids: CASSPRTSTQYF. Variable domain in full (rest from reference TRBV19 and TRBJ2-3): DGGITQSPKYLFRKEGQNVTLSCEQNLNHDAMYWYRQDPGQGLRLIYYSQIVNDFQKGDIAEGYSVSREKKESFPLTVTSAQKNPTAFYLCASSPRTSTQYFGPGTRLTVL.

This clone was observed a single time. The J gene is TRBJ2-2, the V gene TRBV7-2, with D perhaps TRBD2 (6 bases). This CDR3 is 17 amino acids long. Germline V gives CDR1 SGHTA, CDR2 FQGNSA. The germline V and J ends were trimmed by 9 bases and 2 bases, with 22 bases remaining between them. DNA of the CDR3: TGTGCCAGTCTTCGGGACTCCATCCACTTAAACACCGGGGAGCTGTTTTTT. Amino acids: CASLRDSIHLNTGELFF.

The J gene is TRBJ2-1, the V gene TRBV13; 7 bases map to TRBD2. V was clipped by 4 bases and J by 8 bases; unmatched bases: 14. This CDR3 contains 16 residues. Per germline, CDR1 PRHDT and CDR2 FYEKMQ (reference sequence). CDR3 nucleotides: TGTGCCAGCAGCTCTAAGCGGGACTTCCCGCGGGATGAGCAGTTCTTC. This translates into CASSSKRDFPRDEQFF.

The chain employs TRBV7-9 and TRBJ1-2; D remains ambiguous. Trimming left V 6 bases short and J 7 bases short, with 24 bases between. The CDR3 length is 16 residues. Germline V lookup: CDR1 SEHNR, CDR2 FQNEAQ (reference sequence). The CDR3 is CASRGSGRSGRFGYTF. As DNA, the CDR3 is TGTGCCAGCAGGGGCTCTGGGCGTTCCGGAAGGTTTGGCTACACCTTC. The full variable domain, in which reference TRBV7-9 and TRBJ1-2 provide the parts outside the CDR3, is DTGVSQNPRHKITKRGQNVTFRCDPISEHNRLYWYRQTLGQGPEFLTYFQNEAQLEKSRLLSDRFSAERPKGSFSTLEIQRTEQGDSAMYLCASRGSGRSGRFGYTFGSGTRLTVV.

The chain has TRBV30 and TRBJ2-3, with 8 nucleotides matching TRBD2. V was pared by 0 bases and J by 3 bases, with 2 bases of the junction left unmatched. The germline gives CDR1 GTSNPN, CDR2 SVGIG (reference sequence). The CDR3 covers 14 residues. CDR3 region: CAWSVAGVTDTQYF. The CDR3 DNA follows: TGTGCCTGGAGTGTAGCGGGAGTGACAGATACGCAGTATTTT.